Reported below is one TCR beta chain. Its cognate antigen has yet to be identified. No much larger clone exists at a distance of one base, and base qualities are not known. The data derive from a study of cytomegalovirus exposure and HLA in healthy donors (TCRdb year 2017). Regarding the complete study: A later analysis indicated that the roughly 120 validation repertoires were generated on the platform also employed for the 666 repertoires of the first cohort. To predict cytomegalovirus infection status, the study brought together high-throughput TCR immunosequencing, statistical association of individual TCRs with disease status, and machine learning. The study aimed to test whether signatures of past pathogen exposure could be identified by cataloging public T cell receptors. In addition to the first cohort of hundreds of subjects, a separate validation cohort of under 150 different subjects was used. Results the study describes overall, beyond this receptor: In vitro tests confirmed that a few of the cytomegalovirus-associated TCR beta chains recognize cytomegalovirus antigens. Most TCR sequences were observed very rarely across donors, whereas some public TCRs were present in many individuals. All 120 or so repertoires were used to score co-occurrence in the validation cohort in a later analysis, because that analysis had no HLA typing for the cohort. The classifier was reported to diagnose cytomegalovirus status with high specificity and sensitivity in both the original cohort and the validation cohort. Subsequent analysis determined that TCRs grouped into clusters in the first cohort also showed a tendency toward co-occurrence across the 130 or so validation repertoires, and approximately 94% of cluster scores exceeded 0. The study listed 150 to 200 TCR beta chains as associated with cytomegalovirus. The authors suggested that the approach could potentially be extended to other disease states and immunological phenotypes.

V and J lose 3 bases and 4 bases, and a span of 15 bases separates them. There are 15 amino acids in the CDR3, from cysteine to phenylalanine inclusive. Solely the CDR3 DNA is kept, with 45 bases framed from the first base. Looking up the germline V gene (reference sequence) yields CDR1 LNHNV and CDR2 YYDKDF. The library was produced with the immunoSEQ multiplex PCR assay. Regarding the original processing steps: A statistical classification framework was built for diagnosing cytomegalovirus status from the catalog of TCR beta chain sequences. This immuneACCESS table, as held by TCRdb, lists in-frame sequences with V and J called but not all clones. Of the missing ones, under half trace to an unresolved V gene in checked studies; the others have no known cause. The DNA gave D and trimming, while V, J and clone size come from that table. The sample table lists more than 200,000 clones, roughly 87% of them with a count of one. Approximately 12% of the sample lies in the top ten.

Separate from the approximately 670-subject first cohort, the validation cohort of some 130 subjects was the group to which the donors belonged. The chain is encoded by TRBV15 joined to TRBJ1-2; too little of a D gene remains to name it. The sequence was collected from a man aged 18 to 29 in good health and CMV-seropositive. The sample taken for sequencing was PBMCs. The CDR3 in this case is CATSRERLGSYGYTF. In nucleotides, the sequence is TGTGCCACCAGCAGGGAGAGACTGGGGAGCTATGGCTACACCTTC.